This T cell receptor beta chain originates from a study of memory CD4+ T cells and cytomegalovirus serostatus. Across the study: Of the healthy Belgian adults, 9 or 10 were CMV seropositive and 20 to 30 seronegative.

The V and J ends lost 3 bases and 5 bases respectively, with 14 bases between them. Germline V gene sequence: CDR1 SGHVS, CDR2 FNYEAQ. The CDR3 totals 15 residues. This clone has a single count. Its antigen remains unknown. The sort gate was single viable CD3+CD4+CD8-CD45RO+ cells for memory CD4+ T cells. Study-wide points: Each of fewer than 80 CMV-associated TCRbeta sequences occurred in one to five individuals. The CMV-associated TCR signature appears largely within the CD4+ memory repertoire. Median bootstrapped AUC for CMV status was approximately 0.96 originally, approximately 0.9 US-trained.

The data were produced by immunoSEQ multiplex PCR, yet TCRdb's version contains in-frame clones alone and is incomplete. The table has 60,000 to 70,000 clones, roughly 76% seen once. The specimen was memory CD4+ T cells from blood. This receptor was taken from an adult in good health and CMV-seropositive. The gene calls are TRBV7-6 and TRBJ2-1; D is possibly TRBD1 or TRBD2 (6 bases each). CDR3 protein: CASSLIGQRDNEQFF. The CDR3, as DNA: TGTGCCAGCAGCTTGATCGGACAGCGGGACAATGAGCAGTTCTTC.